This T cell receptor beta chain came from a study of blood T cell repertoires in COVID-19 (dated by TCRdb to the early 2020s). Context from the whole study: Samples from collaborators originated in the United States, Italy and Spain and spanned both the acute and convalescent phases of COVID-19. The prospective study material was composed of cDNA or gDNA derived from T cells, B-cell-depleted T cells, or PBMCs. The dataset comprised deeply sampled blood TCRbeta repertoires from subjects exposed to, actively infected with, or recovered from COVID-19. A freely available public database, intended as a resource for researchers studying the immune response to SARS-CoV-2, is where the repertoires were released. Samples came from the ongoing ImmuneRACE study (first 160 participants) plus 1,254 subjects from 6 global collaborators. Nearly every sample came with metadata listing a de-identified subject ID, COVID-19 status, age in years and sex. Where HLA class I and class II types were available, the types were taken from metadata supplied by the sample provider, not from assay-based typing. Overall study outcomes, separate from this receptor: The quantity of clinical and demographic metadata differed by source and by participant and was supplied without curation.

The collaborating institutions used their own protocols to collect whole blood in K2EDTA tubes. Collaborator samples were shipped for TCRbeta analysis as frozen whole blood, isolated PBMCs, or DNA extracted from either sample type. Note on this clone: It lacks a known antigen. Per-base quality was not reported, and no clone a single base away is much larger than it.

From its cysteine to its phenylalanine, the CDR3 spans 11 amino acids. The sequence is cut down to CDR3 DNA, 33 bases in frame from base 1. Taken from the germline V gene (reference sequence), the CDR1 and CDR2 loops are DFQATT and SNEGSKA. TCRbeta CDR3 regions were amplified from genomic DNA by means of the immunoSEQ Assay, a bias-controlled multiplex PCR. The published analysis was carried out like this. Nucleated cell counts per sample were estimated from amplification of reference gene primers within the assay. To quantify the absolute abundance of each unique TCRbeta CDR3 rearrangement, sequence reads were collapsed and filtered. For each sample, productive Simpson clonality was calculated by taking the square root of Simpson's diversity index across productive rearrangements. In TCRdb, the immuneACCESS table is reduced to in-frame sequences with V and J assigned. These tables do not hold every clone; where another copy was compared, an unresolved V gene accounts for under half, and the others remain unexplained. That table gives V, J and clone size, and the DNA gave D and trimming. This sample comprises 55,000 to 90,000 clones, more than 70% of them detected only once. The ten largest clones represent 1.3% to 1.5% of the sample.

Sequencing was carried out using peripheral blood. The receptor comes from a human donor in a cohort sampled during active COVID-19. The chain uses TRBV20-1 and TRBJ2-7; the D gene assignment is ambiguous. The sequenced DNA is TGCAGCACCCCGAGCTCCTACGAGCAGTACTTC. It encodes CSTPSSYEQYF.